Listed below are T cell receptor beta chains from one sample, sequenced in a study of blood T cell repertoires in COVID-19. The method was immunoSEQ multiplex PCR; TCRdb's version includes in-frame clones alone and lacks a portion of them. The sample records about 230,000 clones, roughly 84% being singletons. What was sequenced was peripheral blood. Receptors originate from a man in his forties with acute or convalescent COVID-19. Both conserved end residues are trimmed from each CDR3. Each record gives: CDR3 protein, V gene, J gene, CDR3 length.

CDR3: ASSQTGQGLSSGANVLT; V: TRBV7-3; J: TRBJ2-6; length: 17
CDR3: ATHEGAPSEGYT; V: TRBV10-3; J: TRBJ1-2; length: 12
CDR3: ASSEGPPTGYQPQH; V: TRBV6-1; J: TRBJ1-5; length: 14
CDR3: ASSPRGNQPQH; V: TRBV11-2; J: TRBJ1-5; length: 11
CDR3: ASSRDRTTYNEQF; V: TRBV18; J: TRBJ2-1; length: 13
CDR3: AWSAQGAKRNTIY; V: TRBV30; J: TRBJ1-3; length: 13
CDR3: ASSPPDREGTEAF; V: TRBV9; J: TRBJ1-1; length: 13
CDR3: ASTTPGIETQY; V: TRBV28; J: TRBJ2-5; length: 11
CDR3: ASSQVKARDQPQH; V: TRBV4-1; J: TRBJ1-5; length: 13
CDR3: ASSRQGYEQY; V: TRBV2; J: TRBJ2-7; length: 10
CDR3: ASSVDREGRNEQF; V: TRBV2; J: TRBJ2-1; length: 13
CDR3: ASSHGVGTEAF; V: TRBV7-8; J: TRBJ1-1; length: 11
CDR3: ASSHSGREQY; V: TRBV7-2; J: TRBJ2-7; length: 10
CDR3: ASSWDSYNSPLH; V: TRBV5-5; J: TRBJ1-6; length: 12
CDR3: ASSLGGTGGGYEQY; V: TRBV7-8; J: TRBJ2-7; length: 14
CDR3: ASSQVSDTGGYT; V: TRBV3-1/TRBV3-2; J: TRBJ1-2; length: 12
CDR3: ASSQSTRVHFGYT; V: TRBV14; J: TRBJ1-2; length: 13
CDR3: SAEVEITNTEAF; V: TRBV29-1; J: TRBJ1-1; length: 12
CDR3: ASSPSGQVNYGYT; V: TRBV7-9; J: TRBJ1-2; length: 13
CDR3: ASSDRLAGGGNEQF; V: TRBV6-2/TRBV6-3; J: TRBJ2-1; length: 14
CDR3: ASSQEGGSNTGELF; V: TRBV4-2; J: TRBJ2-2; length: 14
CDR3: ASSASGIPTSEQY; V: TRBV2; J: TRBJ2-7; length: 13
CDR3: ASSYTSMGGGELF; V: TRBV6-5; J: TRBJ2-2; length: 13
CDR3: ASSFRGQPQH; V: TRBV5-6; J: TRBJ1-5; length: 10
CDR3: ASSVGASGGDTQY; V: TRBV9; J: TRBJ2-3; length: 13
CDR3: ASSPVAETQY; V: TRBV6-2/TRBV6-3; J: TRBJ2-5; length: 10
CDR3: ASSFPRTGMNTEAF; V: TRBV28; J: TRBJ1-1; length: 14
CDR3: ASSYRVTANSPLH; V: TRBV6-5; J: TRBJ1-6; length: 13
CDR3: ASRETGGVYTEAF; V: TRBV6-5; J: TRBJ1-1; length: 13
CDR3: ASSPIGTGLGNASGNTIY; V: TRBV6-6; J: TRBJ1-3; length: 18
CDR3: ATAGTLDYGYT; V: TRBV10-3; J: TRBJ1-2; length: 11
CDR3: AISGTGGSSYT; V: TRBV10-3; J: TRBJ1-2; length: 11
CDR3: ASSRRGLGYQETQY; V: TRBV19; J: TRBJ2-5; length: 14
CDR3: SASRGGRTDTQY; V: TRBV20-1; J: TRBJ2-3; length: 12
CDR3: ASTPGVVERGAGELF; V: TRBV6-2/TRBV6-3; J: TRBJ2-2; length: 15
CDR3: ASSLGLPASTEAF; V: TRBV7-8; J: TRBJ1-1; length: 13
CDR3: ASSDIGLAETQY; V: TRBV6-1; J: TRBJ2-5; length: 12
CDR3: SVGGTQTTGADTQY; V: TRBV29-1; J: TRBJ2-3; length: 14
CDR3: ASSQESTSPTDTQY; V: TRBV4-3; J: TRBJ2-3; length: 14
CDR3: ASSLTSDGYT; V: TRBV5-1; J: TRBJ1-2; length: 10
CDR3: ASSRQGTEAF; V: TRBV13; J: TRBJ1-1; length: 10
CDR3: ASSEVPWSSGNTIY; V: TRBV6-1; J: TRBJ1-3; length: 14
CDR3: ASSQDWSSGNTIY; V: TRBV4-2; J: TRBJ1-3; length: 13